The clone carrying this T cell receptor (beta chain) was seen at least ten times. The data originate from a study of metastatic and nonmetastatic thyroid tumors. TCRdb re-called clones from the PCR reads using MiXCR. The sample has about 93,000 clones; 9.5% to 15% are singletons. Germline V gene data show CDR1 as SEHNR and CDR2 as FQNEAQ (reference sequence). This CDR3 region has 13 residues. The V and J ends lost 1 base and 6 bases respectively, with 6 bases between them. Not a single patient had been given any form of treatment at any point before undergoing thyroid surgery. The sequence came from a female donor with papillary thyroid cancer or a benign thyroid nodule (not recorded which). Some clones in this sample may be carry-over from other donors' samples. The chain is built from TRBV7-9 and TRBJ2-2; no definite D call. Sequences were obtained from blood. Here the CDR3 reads CASSLVFPGELFF. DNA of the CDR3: TGTGCCAGCAGCTTAGTGTTTCCCGGGGAGCTGTTTTTT.